Listed here are 27 T cell receptor beta chains from one sample, sequenced in a study of blood T cell repertoires in COVID-19 (dated by TCRdb to the early 2020s). To prepare the library, the immunoSEQ multiplex PCR assay was applied. TCRdb's version of the immuneACCESS table is confined to in-frame rearrangements and falls short of the full clone set. An unresolved V gene accounts for under half of the shortfall where checked; the remainder is of unknown origin. Recorded for this sample are around 120,000 clones; 90% of them occurred a single time. Under 4.5% of the sample lies in the top ten. Sequencing was carried out using peripheral blood. The receptors stem from a woman aged 60-70 years with COVID-19, enrolled during active disease.

The CDR3 DNA reads as TGTGCCAGCAGGACTAGGGATAATCAGCCCCAGCATTTT. As protein: CASRTRDNQPQHF. The chain links TRBV6-5 to TRBJ1-5, with unresolved D. The CDR3 length is 13 residues. CDR1 and CDR2 (germline): MNHEY, SVGAGI. Trimming shortened V by 6 bases and J by 4 bases, and 10 bases separated the two germline ends.

The chain joins TRBV19 to TRBJ1-5; 9 bases align to TRBD1. CDR1 is LNHDA, CDR2 SQIVND, per germline (reference sequence). V shed 7 bases, J shed 0 bases, and the junction held 4 bases outside the gene matches. This CDR3 region has 15 residues. This CDR3 reads CASTRTGDSNQPQHF. For the CDR3, the DNA is TGTGCCAGTACCAGGACAGGGGATAGCAATCAGCCCCAGCATTTT.

V is TRBV11-2 and J is TRBJ1-3; D gene ambiguous. This CDR3 is built from 13 residues. Trimming cost V 1 base and J 4 bases, with 5 bases left between them. Germline loops: CDR1 SGHAT, CDR2 FQNNGV. Here the CDR3 reads CASSLVVGNTIYF. The CDR3 DNA reads TGTGCCAGCAGCTTAGTCGTGGGAAACACCATATATTTT.

This clone has a single count. The chain recombines TRBV10-3 with TRBJ2-5; 12 bases are shared with TRBD2. The CDR3 length is 15 residues. Unmatched junction bases numbered 4, after V lost 7 bases and J lost 1 base. Germline values: CDR1 ENHRY, CDR2 SYGVKD. CDR3 in amino acids: CAINPSGGAQETQYF. DNA for the CDR3: TGTGCCATCAACCCTAGCGGGGGGGCCCAAGAGACCCAGTACTTC.

This chain joins TRBV7-2 and TRBJ1-5; D remains ambiguous. CDR1 is SGHTA and CDR2 is FQGNSA in the germline V gene. There are 15 residues in the CDR3. V was clipped by 2 bases and J by 6 bases, with 14 bases between them. The CDR3: CASSLQPGRTQPQHF. CDR3 bases: TGTGCCAGCAGCTTACAGCCGGGGAGGACTCAGCCCCAGCATTTT.

V usage is TRBV19 and J usage is TRBJ2-2; TRBD2 aligns across 11 bases. Trimming at V came to 9 bases and at J to 0 bases, leaving 6 bases not matched to a gene. CDR1 LNHDA and CDR2 SQIVND come from the germline V gene (reference sequence). The CDR3 is made up of 16 amino acids. The CDR3 coding sequence is TGTGCCAGCACTCGGACTAGCGGGTCGAACACCGGGGAGCTGTTTTTT. Residues: CASTRTSGSNTGELFF.

The V and J genes are TRBV19 and TRBJ1-4, with a possible D match to TRBD1 (5 bases). The V end lost 3 bases, the J end lost 8 bases, and 13 bases lay between the germline ends. This CDR3 comprises 14 residues. Germline CDR1 is LNHDA and CDR2 is SQIVND (reference sequence). The CDR3 nucleotides are TGTGCCAGTAGTATCTTTAGGGAGGGGGAAAAACTGTTTTTT. Translating gives CASSIFREGEKLFF.

This chain connects TRBV20-1 to TRBJ1-2, with a weak D call TRBD1 (5 bases). Germline loops: CDR1 DFQATT, CDR2 SNEGSKA (reference sequence). This CDR3 contains 11 residues. With 8 bases removed from V and 4 bases from J, the gap between germline ends came to 11 bases. CDR3 protein: CSLGGAYGYTF. For the CDR3, the DNA is TGCAGTCTCGGAGGGGCCTATGGCTACACCTTC.

The rearrangement uses TRBV3-1 (or the pseudogene TRBV3-2) and TRBJ2-3; 7 bases align to TRBD2. Germline lookup yields CDR1 LGHDT and CDR2 YNNKEL (reference sequence). V shed 3 bases and J 0 bases; nucleotides not matched to a gene: 27. This CDR3 has 23 residues. The CDR3, as DNA: TGTGCCAGCAGCCACCGATCCCGGTCAGGGACTAAGCGGGTACCTACTAGCACAGATACGCAGTATTTT. Protein: CASSHRSRSGTKRVPTSTDTQYF.

The CDR3 sequence: CASSLQGLANEKLFF. CDR3 sequence (DNA): TGCGCCAGCAGCTTGCAGGGTTTGGCTAATGAAAAACTGTTTTTT. The V gene is TRBV5-1, the J gene TRBJ1-4, with D possibly TRBD1 on 5 matching bases. Germline CDR1 is SGHRS and CDR2 is YFSETQ. CDR3 size: 15 residues. The germline V and J ends were trimmed by 1 base and 3 bases, with 10 bases remaining between them.

In regard to this clone: An end of the junction does not agree with germline; a read error may underlie this. V gene TRBV2 combines with J gene TRBJ1-2, with D possibly being TRBD1 (5 bases). Germline-derived CDR1 and CDR2 are SNHLY and FYNNEI. CDR3 size: 10 residues. CDR3 sequence reads: CAITPGVKFF. The CDR3 region has the DNA TGTGCCATTACACCGGGGGTGAAATTCTTC.

The chain recombines TRBV25-1 with TRBJ1-5; weak D call: TRBD1 (5 bases). Trimming cost V 5 bases and J 2 bases, with 13 bases left between them. This CDR3 spans 15 amino acids. In germline, CDR1 is MGHDK, CDR2 SYGVNS. As DNA, the CDR3 is TGTGCCAGCAGTCAGCGGGGGTTTGGCAATCAGCCCCAGCATTTT. Its translation is CASSQRGFGNQPQHF.

The V and J genes are TRBV6-2 or TRBV6-3 and TRBJ2-1; 7 nucleotides agree with TRBD2. This CDR3 spans 17 amino acids. The V gene's germline CDR1 is MNHEY and CDR2 SVGEGT. Losses at the gene ends were 0 bases for V and 9 bases for J; bases not matched to a gene: 14. CDR3 amino acids: CASSYSGGWFQYGEQFF. The CDR3 region has the DNA TGTGCCAGCAGTTACTCGGGGGGGTGGTTTCAGTACGGTGAGCAGTTCTTC.

The J gene is TRBJ2-5, the V gene TRBV4-3, with D maybe TRBD1 (5 bases). Germline CDR1 reads LGHNA; CDR2 reads YSLEER. The CDR3 extends over 13 amino acids. V lost 3 bases and J 5 bases, leaving 10 bases between the germline ends. CDR3 nucleotide sequence: TGCGCCAGCAGCCAGCAGGACAAGGAGACCCAGTACTTC. Protein sequence: CASSQQDKETQYF.

The gene calls are TRBV7-2 and TRBJ2-3, with 11 bases identical to TRBD2. Germline V lookup: CDR1 SGHTA, CDR2 FQGNSA. J was trimmed by 4 bases and V by 0 bases; bases with no gene match: 3. The CDR3 consists of 16 residues. CDR3 sequence (DNA): TGTGCCAGCAGCTTAGCTAGCGGGGGGGCCCCAGATACGCAGTATTTT. The encoded protein is CASSLASGGAPDTQYF.

The genes are TRBV7-8 and TRBJ1-1; D perhaps matches TRBD1 (5 bases). Germline CDR1 reads SGHVS; CDR2 reads FQNEAQ. Between the trimmed V and J ends, which lost 5 bases and 4 bases, there was a span of 8 bases. This CDR3 is 12 amino acids long. The CDR3 sequence: CASSPGSTEAFF. In nucleotides, the CDR3 is TGTGCCAGCAGCCCAGGGTCCACTGAAGCTTTCTTT.

This clone came up a few times. J is TRBJ1-3 and V is TRBV14; TRBD1 matches 10 bases. The CDR3 length is 15 residues. V was pared by 4 bases and J by 4 bases, with 4 bases of the junction left unmatched. Germline CDR1 is SGHDN and CDR2 is FVKESK. The CDR3 is CASSPRTGGGNTIYF. In nucleotides, the CDR3 is TGTGCCAGCAGCCCCCGGACAGGGGGAGGAAACACCATATATTTT.

This clone showed up just once. DNA for the CDR3: TGTGCCAGTAGTATTGGGGGAGGGTACCAAGAGACCCAGTACTTC. It specifies CASSIGGGYQETQYF. This rearrangement joins TRBV19 to TRBJ2-5, with 7 nucleotides matching TRBD2. This CDR3 comprises 15 residues. Germline CDR1 and CDR2: LNHDA and SQIVND (reference sequence). V was clipped by 3 bases and J by 0 bases; unmatched bases: 4.

The chain employs TRBV6-2 or TRBV6-3 and TRBJ2-7; D perhaps matches TRBD2 (6 bases). The germline V gene has CDR1 MNHEY and CDR2 SVGEGT. Trimming removed 5 bases from V and 5 bases from J, with 25 bases in between. The CDR3 loop spans 17 amino acids. In DNA form, the CDR3 reads TGTGCCAGCAGTCCATTACGGGGGACCCCTCAGAACCACGAGCAGTACTTC. It is translated as CASSPLRGTPQNHEQYF.

The V call is TRBV7-9, the J call TRBJ2-7, with D maybe TRBD1 (5 bases). Germline V lookup: CDR1 SEHNR, CDR2 FQNEAQ (reference sequence). This CDR3 contains 13 residues. V lost 5 bases to trimming and J lost 6 bases, with 14 bases between them. The CDR3 DNA reads TGTGCCAGCAGCCTGGGGCGGAAGGGCGAGCAGTACTTC. This sequence encodes CASSLGRKGEQYF. Full variable domain (missing parts from reference TRBV7-9 and TRBJ2-7): DTGVSQNPRHKITKRGQNVTFRCDPISEHNRLYWYRQTLGQGPEFLTYFQNEAQLEKSRLLSDRFSAERPKGSFSTLEIQRTEQGDSAMYLCASSLGRKGEQYFGPGTRLTVT.

The chain has TRBV2 and TRBJ1-1; D is uncertain. This CDR3 region has 14 residues. V was pared by 6 bases and J by 4 bases, with 15 bases between. Germline CDR1 and CDR2: SNHLY and FYNNEI. The CDR3 loop reads CASSPFGLSTEAFF. CDR3 DNA: TGTGCCAGCAGCCCGTTTGGACTCTCCACTGAAGCTTTCTTT.

V gene TRBV10-3 combines with J gene TRBJ1-1, with a tentative D call TRBD1 (5 bases). Germline lookup yields CDR1 ENHRY and CDR2 SYGVKD. The CDR3 spans 14 residues. V was cut by 10 bases and J by 4 bases, with 19 bases left in between. Here the CDR3 DNA reads TGTGCCACCCGACCAGGGCCCCAGAGCACTGAAGCTTTCTTT. Its translation is CATRPGPQSTEAFF.

V gene TRBV5-1 combines with J gene TRBJ1-3, with D uncertain. Germline V gene sequence: CDR1 SGHRS, CDR2 YFSETQ. This CDR3 is 14 amino acids long. V was pared by 0 bases and J by 1 base, with 5 bases between. DNA for the CDR3: TGCGCCAGCAGCTTGGCGGGTTCTGGAAACACCATATATTTT. It translates to CASSLAGSGNTIYF.

The rearrangement uses TRBV15 and TRBJ2-7; maybe TRBD2 (6 bases). The CDR3 consists of 15 residues. Germline values: CDR1 LNHNV, CDR2 YYDKDF (reference sequence). Trimming took 1 base from V and 3 from J, leaving 13 bases between them. The CDR3 protein is CATSRGGAVDYEQYF. Written as DNA, the CDR3 is TGTGCCACCAGCAGAGGCGGGGCCGTGGACTACGAGCAGTACTTC.

This chain links TRBV7-2 with TRBJ2-7; 7 bases agree with TRBD2. This CDR3 is built from 15 residues. V lost 5 bases and J lost 6; bases outside the gene matches: 13. CDR1 and CDR2 (germline): SGHTA, FQGNSA. CDR3 DNA sequence: TGTGCCAGCAGCCCACCGGGACTAATAACGGGCGAGCAGTACTTC. This sequence encodes CASSPPGLITGEQYF.

J is TRBJ1-2 and V is TRBV6-5, with 7 bases lining up with TRBD1. The CDR3 covers 14 residues. V lost 0 bases, J lost 5 bases, and 3 bases stayed unmatched. CDR1 and CDR2 from the germline V gene are MNHEY and SVGAGI. The CDR3 protein is CASSYSGQKYGYTF. CDR3 DNA: TGTGCCAGCAGTTACTCGGGACAGAAATATGGCTACACCTTC.

The rearrangement joins TRBV15 to TRBJ1-4; maybe TRBD1 (6 bases). Per germline, CDR1 LNHNV and CDR2 YYDKDF (reference sequence). Trimming removed 3 bases at V and 8 bases at J, with 10 bases between. The CDR3 contains 13 residues. The CDR3 DNA reads as TGTGCCACCAGCAGGGGGGCCGGGGAAAAACTGTTTTTT. Its translation is CATSRGAGEKLFF. The full variable domain, in which reference TRBV15 and TRBJ1-4 provide the parts outside the CDR3, is DAMVIQNPRYQVTQFGKPVTLSCSQTLNHNVMYWYQQKSSQAPKLLFHYYDKDFNNEADTPDNFQSRRPNTSFCFLDIRSPGLGDTAMYLCATSRGAGEKLFFGSGTQLSVL.